Sequencing of this TCR beta chain was carried out in a study of shared clonotypes between healthy human individuals. Study-level background: The study drew on a couple of women and a few men aged 18 to 49 as donors.

Sequencing used immunoSEQ multiplex PCR; TCRdb keeps in-frame clones, though not all of them. The sample lists almost 750,000 clones; 72% were seen once. Study findings and constraints: Among donors, sharing of clonotypes was expected to be affected by sequencing depth.

This clone was counted between two and nine times. Antigen: not known. The CDR3 is made up of 15 amino acids. Per the germline V gene, CDR1 is MRHNA and CDR2 is SNTAGT. V trimming: 4 bases; J trimming: 5 bases; junction bases outside the gene matches: 10. V usage is TRBV6-4 and J usage is TRBJ2-5; 7 bases are shared with TRBD1. The clonotype was recovered from a woman in her twenties or thirties in good health. Sample: memory CD4+ T cells sorted from blood. This sample's subset: CD45RA-negative fraction. In DNA, the CDR3 is TGTGCCAGCAGTGCCGGAACAGGGGATATGGAGACCCAGTACTTC. Its translation: CASSAGTGDMETQYF.